These 5 T cell receptor beta chains came from one sample sequenced in a study of cytomegalovirus exposure and HLA in healthy donors. Researchers ran the PCR with 60 Vbeta and 13 Jbeta primers. TCRdb's table, derived via immunoSEQ multiplex PCR, lists solely in-frame clones and lacks some. The repertoire holds fewer than 100,000 clones, with around 80% as singletons. The sample taken for sequencing was PBMCs. These receptors came from a woman between 55 and 75 years old in good health and CMV-seronegative.

V usage is TRBV4-3 and J usage is TRBJ2-7, with 8 bases matching TRBD1. Looked up from germline, CDR1 is LGHNA and CDR2 is YSLEER. CDR3 length: 16 amino acids. With V trimmed by 0 bases and J by 0 bases, 4 bases remained unmatched. CDR3 DNA: TGCGCCAGCAGCCAAGATCACACAGGGGGCTCCTACGAGCAGTACTTC. It encodes CASSQDHTGGSYEQYF.

This chain links TRBV7-9 with TRBJ1-2; 9 nucleotides align to TRBD1. Germline V gives CDR1 SEHNR, CDR2 FQNEAQ (reference sequence). The trim removed 6 bases at V and 6 bases at J, leaving 5 bases unmatched. CDR3 size: 13 residues. CDR3 region: CASSRTGADGYTF. The DNA for the CDR3 is TGTGCCAGCAGTAGGACAGGGGCGGATGGCTACACCTTC.

The gene calls are TRBV29-1 and TRBJ2-7; unclear D gene. Germline V gives CDR1 SQVTM, CDR2 ANQGSEA. This CDR3 spans 12 amino acids. The V and J ends lost 1 base and 4 bases respectively, with 8 bases between them. DNA of the CDR3: TGCAGCGTTGAAGCCCCCAGTTACGAGCAGTACTTC. This sequence encodes CSVEAPSYEQYF.

This clone was found once. V usage is TRBV6-4 and J usage is TRBJ2-1; TRBD2 matches at 12 bases. CDR3 size: 15 residues. Germline V gives CDR1 MRHNA, CDR2 SNTAGT. V lost 5 bases, J lost 7 bases, and 6 bases stayed unmatched. The CDR3 region is CASSMTSGSNNEQFF. In nucleotides, the CDR3 is TGTGCCAGCAGTATGACTAGCGGGAGTAATAATGAGCAGTTCTTC.

The chain combines TRBV27 with TRBJ2-7; tentative D call: TRBD1 (6 bases). Germline CDR1 MNHEY, CDR2 SMNVEV (reference sequence). The CDR3 runs to 13 residues. With 3 bases removed from V and 6 bases from J, the gap between germline ends came to 12 bases. CDR3 nucleotide sequence: TGTGCCAGCAGTTTGGGGGCAGTAAGCGAGCAGTACTTC. As protein: CASSLGAVSEQYF.